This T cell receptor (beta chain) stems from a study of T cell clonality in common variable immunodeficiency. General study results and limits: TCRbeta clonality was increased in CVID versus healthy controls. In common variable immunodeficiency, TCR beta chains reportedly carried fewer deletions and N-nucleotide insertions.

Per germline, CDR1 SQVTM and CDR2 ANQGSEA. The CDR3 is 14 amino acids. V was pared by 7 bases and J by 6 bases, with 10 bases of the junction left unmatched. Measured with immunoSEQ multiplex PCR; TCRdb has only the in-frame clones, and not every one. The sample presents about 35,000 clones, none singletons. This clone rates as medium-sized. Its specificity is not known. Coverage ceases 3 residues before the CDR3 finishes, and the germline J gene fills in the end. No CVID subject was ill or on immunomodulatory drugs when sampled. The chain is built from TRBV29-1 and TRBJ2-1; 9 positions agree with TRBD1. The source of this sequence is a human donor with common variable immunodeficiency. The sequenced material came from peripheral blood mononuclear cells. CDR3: CSGGRDRAGNEQFF. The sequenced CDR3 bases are TGCAGCGGCGGCCGGGACAGGGCTGGCAATGAG.